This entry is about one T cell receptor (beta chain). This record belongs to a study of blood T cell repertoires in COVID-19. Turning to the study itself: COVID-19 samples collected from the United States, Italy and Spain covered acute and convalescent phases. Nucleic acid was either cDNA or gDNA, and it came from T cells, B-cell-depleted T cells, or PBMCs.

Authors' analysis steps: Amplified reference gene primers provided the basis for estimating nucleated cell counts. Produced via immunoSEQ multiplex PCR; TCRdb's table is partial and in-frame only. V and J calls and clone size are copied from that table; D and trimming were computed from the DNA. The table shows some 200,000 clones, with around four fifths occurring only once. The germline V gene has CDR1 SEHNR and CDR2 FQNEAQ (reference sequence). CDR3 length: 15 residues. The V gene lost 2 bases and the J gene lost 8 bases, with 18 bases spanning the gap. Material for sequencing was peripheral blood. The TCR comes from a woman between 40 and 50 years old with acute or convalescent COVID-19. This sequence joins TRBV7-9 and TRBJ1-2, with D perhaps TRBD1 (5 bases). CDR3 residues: CASSLFDSRGIGYTF. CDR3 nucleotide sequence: TGTGCCAGCAGCTTATTTGACAGCCGGGGGATCGGCTACACCTTC.